This T cell receptor (beta chain) was retrieved from a study of CD8 T cells in ankylosing spondylitis. Regarding the study as a whole: Disease-linked clones were reportedly significantly enriched in matched ankylosing spondylitis synovial fluid. Ankylosing spondylitis blood appeared to carry a characteristic TCR beta motif of roughly eight highly homologous variants.

The CDR3 loop spans 14 amino acids. Between the trimmed V and J ends, which lost 7 bases and 10 bases, there was a span of 20 bases. TCRdb independently ran MiXCR on the 5' RACE reads; one entry per CDR3 protein. The sample includes some 340,000 distinct CDR3 sequences, around 15% of them seen just once. On this clonotype itself: Its cognate antigen is unknown.

The receptor comes from a male donor with ankylosing spondylitis or in good health (not recorded which). The chain links TRBV12-3 or TRBV12-4 to TRBJ2-1; weak D call: TRBD2 (5 bases). What was sequenced was blood, either unsorted or a sorted T cell fraction (not recorded which). In DNA form, the CDR3 reads TGTGCCAGCACCCTAGAGGGTCGGATAAGAGAGCAGTTCTTC. Translation gives CASTLEGRIREQFF.